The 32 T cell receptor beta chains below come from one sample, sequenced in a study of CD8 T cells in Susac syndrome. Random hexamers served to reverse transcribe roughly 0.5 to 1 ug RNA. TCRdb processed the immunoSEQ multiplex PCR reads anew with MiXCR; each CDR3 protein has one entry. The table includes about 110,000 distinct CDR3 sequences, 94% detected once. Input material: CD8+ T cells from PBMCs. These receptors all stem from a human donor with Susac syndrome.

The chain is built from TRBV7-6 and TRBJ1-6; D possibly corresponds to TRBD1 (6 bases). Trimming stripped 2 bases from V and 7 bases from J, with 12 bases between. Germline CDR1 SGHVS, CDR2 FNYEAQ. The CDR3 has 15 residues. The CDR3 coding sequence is TGTGCCAGCAGCTTATTACAGGGACCGAATTCACCCCTCCACTTT. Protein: CASSLLQGPNSPLHF. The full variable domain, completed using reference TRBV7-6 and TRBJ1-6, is GAGVSQSPRYKVTKRGQDVALRCDPISGHVSLYWYRQALGQGPEFLTYFNYEAQQDKSGLPNDRFSAERPEGSISTLTIQRTEQRDSAMYRCASSLLQGPNSPLHFGNGTRLTVT.

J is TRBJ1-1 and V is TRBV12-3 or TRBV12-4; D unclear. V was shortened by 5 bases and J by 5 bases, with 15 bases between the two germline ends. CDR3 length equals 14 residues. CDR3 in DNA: TGTGCCAGCAGTCTCCCGCTAACAGCGACTGAAGCTTTCTTT. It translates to CASSLPLTATEAFF.

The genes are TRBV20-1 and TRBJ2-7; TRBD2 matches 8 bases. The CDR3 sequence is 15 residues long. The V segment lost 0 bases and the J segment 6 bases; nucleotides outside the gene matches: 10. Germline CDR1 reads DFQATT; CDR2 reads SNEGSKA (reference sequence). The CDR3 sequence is CSARDRAGVNFEQYF. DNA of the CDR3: TGCAGTGCTAGAGATAGAGCGGGGGTCAATTTCGAGCAGTACTTC.

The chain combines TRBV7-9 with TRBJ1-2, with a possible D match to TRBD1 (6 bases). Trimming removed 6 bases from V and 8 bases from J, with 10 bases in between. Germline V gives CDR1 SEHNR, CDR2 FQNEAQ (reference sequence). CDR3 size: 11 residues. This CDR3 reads CASSRDRGYTF. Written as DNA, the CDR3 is TGTGCCAGCAGTCGCGACAGGGGCTACACCTTC.

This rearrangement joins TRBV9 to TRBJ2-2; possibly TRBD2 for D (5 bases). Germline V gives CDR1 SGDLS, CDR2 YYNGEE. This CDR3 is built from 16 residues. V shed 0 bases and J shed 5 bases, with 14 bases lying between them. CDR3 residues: CASSVESSLLTGELFF. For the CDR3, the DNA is TGTGCCAGCAGCGTAGAATCTAGCCTCCTTACCGGGGAGCTGTTTTTT.

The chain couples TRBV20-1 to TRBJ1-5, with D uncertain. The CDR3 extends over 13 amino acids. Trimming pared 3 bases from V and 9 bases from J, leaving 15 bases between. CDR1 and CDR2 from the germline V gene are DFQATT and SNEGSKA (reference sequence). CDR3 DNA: TGCAGTGCTAGGGACGGGGAAGGAAGGCCCCAGCATTTT. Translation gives CSARDGEGRPQHF.

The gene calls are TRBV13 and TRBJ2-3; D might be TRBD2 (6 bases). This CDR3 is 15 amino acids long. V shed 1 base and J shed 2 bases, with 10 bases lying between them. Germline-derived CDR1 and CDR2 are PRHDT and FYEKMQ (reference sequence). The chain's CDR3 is CASSLERVLTDTQYF. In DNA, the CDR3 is TGTGCCAGCAGCTTAGAGCGGGTCCTCACAGATACGCAGTATTTT.

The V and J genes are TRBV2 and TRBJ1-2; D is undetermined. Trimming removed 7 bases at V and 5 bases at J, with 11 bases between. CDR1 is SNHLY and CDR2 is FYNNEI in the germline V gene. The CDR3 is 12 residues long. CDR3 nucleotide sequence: TGTGCCAGCATATGGGCAGTGTATGGCTACACCTTC. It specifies CASIWAVYGYTF.

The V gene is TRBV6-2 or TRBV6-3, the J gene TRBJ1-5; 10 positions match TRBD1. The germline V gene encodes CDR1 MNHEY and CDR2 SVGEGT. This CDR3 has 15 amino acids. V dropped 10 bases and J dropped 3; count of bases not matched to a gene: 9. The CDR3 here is CATGSGQGFNQPQHF. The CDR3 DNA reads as TGTGCCACCGGTTCGGGACAGGGGTTCAATCAGCCCCAGCATTTT.

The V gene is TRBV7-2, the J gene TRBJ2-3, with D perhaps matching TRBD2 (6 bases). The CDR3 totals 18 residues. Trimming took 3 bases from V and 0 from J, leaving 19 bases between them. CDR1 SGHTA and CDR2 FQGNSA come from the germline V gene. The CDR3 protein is CASSFRGTRVPSTDTQYF. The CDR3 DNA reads TGTGCCAGCAGCTTTCGCGGGACGAGGGTCCCAAGCACAGATACGCAGTATTTT.

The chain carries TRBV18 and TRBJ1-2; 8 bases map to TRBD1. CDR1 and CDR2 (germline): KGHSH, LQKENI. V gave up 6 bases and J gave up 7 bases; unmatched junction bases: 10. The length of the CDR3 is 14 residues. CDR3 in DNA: TGTGCCAGCTCCCTGACAGGGGACTCTTCTGGCTACACCTTC. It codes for CASSLTGDSSGYTF.

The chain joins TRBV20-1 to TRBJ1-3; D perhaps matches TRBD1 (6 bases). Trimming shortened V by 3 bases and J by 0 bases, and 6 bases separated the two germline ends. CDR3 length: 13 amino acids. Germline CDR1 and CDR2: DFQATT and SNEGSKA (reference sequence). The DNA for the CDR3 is TGCAGTGCTAGGGACAGCTCTGGAAACACCATATATTTT. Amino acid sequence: CSARDSSGNTIYF.

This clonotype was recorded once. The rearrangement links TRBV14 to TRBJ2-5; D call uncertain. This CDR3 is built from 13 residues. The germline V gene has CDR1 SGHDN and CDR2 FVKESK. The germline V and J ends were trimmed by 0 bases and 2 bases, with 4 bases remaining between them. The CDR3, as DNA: TGTGCCAGCAGCCAAGAAGTACAAGAGACCCAGTACTTC. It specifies CASSQEVQETQYF. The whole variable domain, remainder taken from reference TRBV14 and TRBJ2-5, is EAGVTQFPSHSVIEKGQTVTLRCDPISGHDNLYWYRRVMGKEIKFLLHFVKESKQDESGMPNNRFLAERTGGTYSTLKVQPAELEDSGVYFCASSQEVQETQYFGPGTRLLVL.

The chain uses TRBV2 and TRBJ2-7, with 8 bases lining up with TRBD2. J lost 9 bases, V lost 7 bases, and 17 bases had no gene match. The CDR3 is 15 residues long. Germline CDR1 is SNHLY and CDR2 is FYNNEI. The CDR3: CASNVDGTRFSGQYF. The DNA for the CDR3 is TGTGCCAGCAACGTGGACGGGACTAGGTTTTCTGGGCAGTACTTC.

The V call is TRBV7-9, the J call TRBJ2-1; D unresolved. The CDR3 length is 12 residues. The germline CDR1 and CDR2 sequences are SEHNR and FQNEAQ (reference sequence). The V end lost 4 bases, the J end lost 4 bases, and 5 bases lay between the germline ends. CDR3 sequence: CASSSTYNEQFF. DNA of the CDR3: TGTGCCAGCAGCTCAACATACAATGAGCAGTTCTTC. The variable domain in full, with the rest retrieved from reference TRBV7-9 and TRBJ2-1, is DTGVSQNPRHKITKRGQNVTFRCDPISEHNRLYWYRQTLGQGPEFLTYFQNEAQLEKSRLLSDRFSAERPKGSFSTLEIQRTEQGDSAMYLCASSSTYNEQFFGPGTRLTVL.

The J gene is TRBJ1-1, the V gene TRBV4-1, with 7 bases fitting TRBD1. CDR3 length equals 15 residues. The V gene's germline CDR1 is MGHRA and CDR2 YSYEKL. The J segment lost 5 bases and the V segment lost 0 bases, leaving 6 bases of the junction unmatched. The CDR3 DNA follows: TGCGCCAGCAGCCAAGAAGGGGGCGGGAGGACTGAAGCTTTCTTT. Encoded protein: CASSQEGGGRTEAFF.

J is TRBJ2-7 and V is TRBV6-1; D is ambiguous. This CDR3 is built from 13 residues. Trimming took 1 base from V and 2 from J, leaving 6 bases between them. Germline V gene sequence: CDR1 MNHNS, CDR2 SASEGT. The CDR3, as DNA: TGTGCCAGCAGTGAAGGATCGCCCTACGAGCAGTACTTC. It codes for CASSEGSPYEQYF.

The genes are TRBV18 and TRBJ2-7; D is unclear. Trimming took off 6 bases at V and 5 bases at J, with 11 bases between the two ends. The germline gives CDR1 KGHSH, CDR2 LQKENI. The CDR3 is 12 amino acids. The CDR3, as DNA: TGTGCCAGCTCCCCGGCGACTGACGAGCAGTACTTC. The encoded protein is CASSPATDEQYF. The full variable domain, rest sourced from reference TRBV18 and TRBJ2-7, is NAGVMQNPRHLVRRRGQEARLRCSPMKGHSHVYWYRQLPEEGLKFMVYLQKENIIDESGMPKERFSAEFPKEGPSILRIQQVVRGDSAAYFCASSPATDEQYFGPGTRLTVT.

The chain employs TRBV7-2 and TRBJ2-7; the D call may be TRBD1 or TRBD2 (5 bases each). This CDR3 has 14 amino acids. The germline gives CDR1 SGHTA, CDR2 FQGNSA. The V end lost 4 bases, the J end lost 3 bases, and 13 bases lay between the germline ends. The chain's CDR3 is CASSYRDGGYEQYF. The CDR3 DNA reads TGTGCCAGCAGCTACCGGGACGGTGGCTACGAGCAGTACTTC.

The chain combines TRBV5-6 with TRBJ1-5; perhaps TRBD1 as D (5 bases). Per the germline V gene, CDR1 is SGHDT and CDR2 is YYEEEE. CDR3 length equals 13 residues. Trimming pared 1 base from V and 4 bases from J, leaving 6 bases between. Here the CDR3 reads CASSLKGNQPQHF. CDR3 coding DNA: TGTGCCAGCAGCTTGAAGGGGAATCAGCCCCAGCATTTT.

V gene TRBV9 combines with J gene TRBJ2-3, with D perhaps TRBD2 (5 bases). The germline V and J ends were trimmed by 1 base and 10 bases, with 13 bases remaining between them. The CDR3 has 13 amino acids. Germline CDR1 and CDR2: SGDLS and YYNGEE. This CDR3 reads CASSVSDGRAQYF. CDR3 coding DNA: TGTGCCAGCAGCGTATCGGACGGGCGGGCGCAGTATTTT.

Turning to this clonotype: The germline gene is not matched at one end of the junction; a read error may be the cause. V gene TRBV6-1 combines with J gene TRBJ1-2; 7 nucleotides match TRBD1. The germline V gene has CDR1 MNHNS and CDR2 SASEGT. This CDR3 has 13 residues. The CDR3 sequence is CASGDREDYGYTF. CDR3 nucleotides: TGTGCCAGCGGTGACAGGGAGGACTATGGCTACACCTTC.

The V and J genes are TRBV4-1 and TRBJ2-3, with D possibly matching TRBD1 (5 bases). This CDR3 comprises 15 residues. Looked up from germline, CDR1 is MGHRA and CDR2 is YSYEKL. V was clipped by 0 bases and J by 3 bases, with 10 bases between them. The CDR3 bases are TGCGCCAGCAGCCAAGAAGTCCAGGGTACAGATACGCAGTATTTT. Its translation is CASSQEVQGTDTQYF.

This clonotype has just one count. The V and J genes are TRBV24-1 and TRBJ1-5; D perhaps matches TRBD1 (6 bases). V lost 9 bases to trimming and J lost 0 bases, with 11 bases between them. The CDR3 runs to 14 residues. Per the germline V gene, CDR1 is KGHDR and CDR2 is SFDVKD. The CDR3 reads CATGTTNSNQPQHF. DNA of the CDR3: TGTGCCACCGGGACAACAAATAGCAATCAGCCCCAGCATTTT.

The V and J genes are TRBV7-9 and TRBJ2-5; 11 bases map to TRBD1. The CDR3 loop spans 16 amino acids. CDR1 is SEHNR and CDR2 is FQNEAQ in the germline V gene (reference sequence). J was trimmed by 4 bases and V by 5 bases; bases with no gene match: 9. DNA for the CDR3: TGTGCCAGCAGCCGGACAGGGGGCGACAAGGGAGAGACCCAGTACTTC. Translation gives CASSRTGGDKGETQYF.

CDR3 loop: CASSTSSGGETQYF. CDR3 bases: TGTGCCAGTAGTACCTCTAGCGGGGGGGAGACCCAGTACTTC. The chain combines TRBV19 with TRBJ2-5, with 11 bases aligning to TRBD2. From germline, CDR1 is LNHDA and CDR2 SQIVND (reference sequence). The CDR3 sequence is 14 residues long. V lost 4 bases and J lost 5; bases outside the gene matches: 3.

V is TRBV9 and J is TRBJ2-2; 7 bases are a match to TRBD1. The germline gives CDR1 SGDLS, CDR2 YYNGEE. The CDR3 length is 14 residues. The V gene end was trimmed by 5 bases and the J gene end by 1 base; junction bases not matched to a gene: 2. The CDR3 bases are TGTGCCAGCAGTCGGACAGGGAACACCGGGGAGCTGTTTTTT. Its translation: CASSRTGNTGELFF. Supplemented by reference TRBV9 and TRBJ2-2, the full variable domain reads DSGVTQTPKHLITATGQRVTLRCSPRSGDLSVYWYQQSLDQGLQFLIQYYNGEERAKGNILERFSAQQFPDLHSELNLSSLELGDSALYFCASSRTGNTGELFFGEGSRLTVL.

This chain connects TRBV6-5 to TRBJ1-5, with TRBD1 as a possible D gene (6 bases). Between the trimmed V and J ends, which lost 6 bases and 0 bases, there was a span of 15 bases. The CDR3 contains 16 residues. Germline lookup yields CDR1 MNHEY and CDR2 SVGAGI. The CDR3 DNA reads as TGTGCCAGCAGGTCCTGGAGGGGGATTAGCAATCAGCCCCAGCATTTT. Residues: CASRSWRGISNQPQHF.

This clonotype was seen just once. The chain's CDR3 is CATSHRGHNEQFF. Written as DNA, the CDR3 is TGTGCCACCAGCCACAGGGGCCACAATGAGCAGTTCTTC. The chain uses TRBV15 and TRBJ2-1; 7 nucleotides match TRBD1. J lost 5 bases, V lost 5 bases, and 3 bases had no gene match. This CDR3 spans 13 amino acids. CDR1 is LNHNV, CDR2 YYDKDF, per germline (reference sequence).

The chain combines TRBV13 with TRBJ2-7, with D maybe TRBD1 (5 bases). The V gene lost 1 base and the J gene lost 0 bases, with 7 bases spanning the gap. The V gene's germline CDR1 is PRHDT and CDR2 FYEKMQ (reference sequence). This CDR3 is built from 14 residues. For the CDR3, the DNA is TGTGCCAGCAGCTTAGAGGGGAACTCCTACGAGCAGTACTTC. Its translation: CASSLEGNSYEQYF.

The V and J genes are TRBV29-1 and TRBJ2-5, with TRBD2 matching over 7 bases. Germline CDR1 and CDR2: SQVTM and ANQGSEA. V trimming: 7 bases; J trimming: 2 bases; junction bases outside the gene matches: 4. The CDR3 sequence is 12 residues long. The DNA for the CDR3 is TGCAGCGCCCGCGGGGGTCAAGAGACCCAGTACTTC. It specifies CSARGGQETQYF.

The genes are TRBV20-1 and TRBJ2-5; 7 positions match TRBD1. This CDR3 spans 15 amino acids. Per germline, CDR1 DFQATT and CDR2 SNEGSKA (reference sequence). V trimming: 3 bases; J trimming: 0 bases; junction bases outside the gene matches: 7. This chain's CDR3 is CSASRTGVYQETQYF. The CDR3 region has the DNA TGCAGTGCTAGTAGAACAGGGGTGTACCAAGAGACCCAGTACTTC.